Sequencing of this T cell receptor (beta chain) was carried out in a study of T cells in Graves' hyperthyroidism and ophthalmopathy (dated 2019 in TCRdb). Regarding the complete study: Peripheral blood was sampled at the time of initial diagnosis, prior to any treatment. To identify distinguishing TCR V-J signatures, a discovery cohort of 90 to 100 patients was used, comprising 40 to 45 with Graves' ophthalmopathy and around 60 with stable Graves' hyperthyroidism. The 85 to 100 discovery patients were randomly split 7:3 into training and test sets. The paper describes TCR Vbeta CDR3 sequencing of 135 peripheral blood samples, made up of 43 ophthalmopathy patients, around 78 hyperthyroidism patients and about 17 progressor patients. After sampling, hyperthyroidism patients received methimazole starting at 30 mg daily, and ophthalmopathy patients received high-dose intravenous methylprednisolone. Thyroid tissue and blood T-cell repertoires from six Graves' hyperthyroidism patients were also compared in the study. Prospective prediction of ophthalmopathy was tested in an independent validation cohort of fewer than 20 hyperthyroidism patients and some 17 patients who later progressed to ophthalmopathy.

Ophthalmopathy patients had moderately to severely active disease, with a Clinical Activity Score of 3 or more, a NOSPECS grade of 4 or more, and a disease duration of less than 3 months. Any patient with an uncontrolled infection, another autoimmune disease, pregnancy or lactation was excluded. Diagnoses were established on the basis of clinical symptoms, serum thyroxine and TRAb, thyroid ultrasound, and orbital computed tomography. Ficoll-Paque density gradient centrifugation was used to isolate PBMCs from about 10 ml of fresh peripheral blood. Total RNA was extracted with Trizol reagent, and quality was checked on an Agilent 2100 Bioanalyzer. On this clonotype: Its antigen is currently not known. No base quality values were provided; no much bigger clone lies one nucleotide off.

The TCR beta CDR3 regions were amplified from RNA transcripts. The first round of RT-PCR for the TCR CDR3 was performed with the HTBI primer set and the Qiagen OneStep RT-PCR kit. The libraries were constructed in a second round of multiplex PCR and then size-selected and purified. Paired-end sequencing of the libraries was performed with 100 bp reads on an Illumina HiSeq2000. In the paper's pipeline: SOAPnuke was used to process the raw data, throwing out any read that contained adapters or uncalled bases, had a mean Phred below 15, or lacked an exact constant-primer or identifier match. High-quality paired reads were merged with COPE v1.2.5, and unique nucleotide sequences were defined as clonotypes. MiTCR v1.1 was used to align clonotypes to the IMGT TRBV, TRBD and TRBJ reference segments. Only V-J combinations with frequency above 0.0001, covering 99.2% of repertoires, were analysed. The TCS score was defined as the ratio of F50 (clonal expansion) to E x V (chaos), calculated using BLOSUM62-based TCRdist between CDR3 peptides within each V-J. Welch's t-statistics and random forest reduced 500 to 550 V-J features to around 14, which were used in a naive Bayes classifier (R e1071). TCRdb reprocessed the public reads (quality trimming at Q25 with fastp, clone calling with MiXCR) and kept in-frame beta chains. Records with the same CDR3 protein are collapsed into one entry carrying the most frequent genes and DNA. TCRdb's processing, not the study's, gives the V and J calls here. The sample data list about 640,000 distinct CDR3 sequences, and around 20% of these were observed just once. The biggest ten clones account for around a third of the sample.

The CDR3 starts with the cysteine, ends with the phenylalanine, and has 16 residues. The CDR3 DNA has 48 bases and is translated from base 1. For CDR1 and CDR2, the germline V gene lists SGHVS and FQNEAQ. Trimming takes 5 bases from V and 4 bases from J, and the germline ends sit 18 bases apart. The paper's findings and limits, for the study overall: Ophthalmopathy was separated from stable hyperthyroidism by a 13 V-J signature model, with about 88% sensitivity and roughly 84% specificity obtained in cross-validation and 80%/75% obtained in testing. Sample size was not statistically predetermined, and investigators were not blinded to group allocation. In validation, progression to ophthalmopathy was predicted by the model with around 70% sensitivity and 72% to 85% specificity, a median of about 6.8 months before onset. Most expanded thyroid clonotypes (frequency above 0.001) were also detected in blood, suggesting blood repertoires may reflect thyroid immune responses.

Here the chain combines TRBV7-8 and TRBJ2-1, with the D segment possibly TRBD1 or TRBD2, each aligning over 5 bases. The TCR sequence derives from a young man with Graves' ophthalmopathy. The specimen sequenced was blood. The CDR3 corresponds to CASSPLEDGAYNEQFF. The DNA reads as follows: TGTGCCAGCAGCCCTCTAGAAGACGGGGCGTACAATGAGCAGTTCTTC.